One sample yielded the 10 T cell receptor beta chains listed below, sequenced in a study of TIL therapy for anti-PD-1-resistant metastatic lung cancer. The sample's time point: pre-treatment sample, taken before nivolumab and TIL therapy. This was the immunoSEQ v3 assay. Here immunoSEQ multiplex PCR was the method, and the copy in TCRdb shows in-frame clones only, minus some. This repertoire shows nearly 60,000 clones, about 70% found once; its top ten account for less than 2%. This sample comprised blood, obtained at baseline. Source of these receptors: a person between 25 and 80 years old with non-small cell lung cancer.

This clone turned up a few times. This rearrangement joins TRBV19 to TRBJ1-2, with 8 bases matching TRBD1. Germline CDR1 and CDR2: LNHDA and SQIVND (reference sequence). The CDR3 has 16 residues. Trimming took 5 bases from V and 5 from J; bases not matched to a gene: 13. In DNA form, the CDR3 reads TGTGCCAGTAGTCTGCCTACCTCAGGGGGCGCATATGGCTACACCTTC. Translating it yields CASSLPTSGGAYGYTF.

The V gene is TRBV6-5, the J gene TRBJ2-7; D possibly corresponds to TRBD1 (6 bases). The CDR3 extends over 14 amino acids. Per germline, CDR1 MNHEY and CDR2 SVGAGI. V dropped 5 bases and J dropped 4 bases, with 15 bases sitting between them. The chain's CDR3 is CASSNGAGAYEQYF. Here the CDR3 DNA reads TGTGCCAGCAGTAACGGCGCAGGGGCATACGAGCAGTACTTC.

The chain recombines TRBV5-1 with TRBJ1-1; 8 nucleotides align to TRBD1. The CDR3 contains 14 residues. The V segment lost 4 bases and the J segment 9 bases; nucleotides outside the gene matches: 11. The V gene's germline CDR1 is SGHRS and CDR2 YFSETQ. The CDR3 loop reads CASSLSHRGAQAFF. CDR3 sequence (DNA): TGCGCCAGCAGCCTCTCTCACAGGGGGGCCCAAGCTTTCTTT.

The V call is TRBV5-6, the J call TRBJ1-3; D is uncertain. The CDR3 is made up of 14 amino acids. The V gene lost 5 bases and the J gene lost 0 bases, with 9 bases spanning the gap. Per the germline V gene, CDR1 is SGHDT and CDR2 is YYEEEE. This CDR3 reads CASSRTLSGNTIYF. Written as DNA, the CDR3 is TGTGCCAGCAGTCGGACTCTCTCTGGAAACACCATATATTTT.

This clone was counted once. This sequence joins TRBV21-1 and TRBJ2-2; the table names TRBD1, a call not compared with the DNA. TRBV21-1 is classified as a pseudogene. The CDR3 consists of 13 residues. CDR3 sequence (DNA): TGTGCCAGCGGATCAGGGAACACCGGGGAGCTGTTTTTT. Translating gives CASGSGNTGELFF.

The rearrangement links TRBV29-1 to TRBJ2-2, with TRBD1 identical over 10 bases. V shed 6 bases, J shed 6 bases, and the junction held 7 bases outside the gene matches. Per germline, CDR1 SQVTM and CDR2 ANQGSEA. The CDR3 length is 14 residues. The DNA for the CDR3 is TGCAGCGTGTCCGGGACAGGGGTCCCCGGGGAGCTGTTTTTT. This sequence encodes CSVSGTGVPGELFF.

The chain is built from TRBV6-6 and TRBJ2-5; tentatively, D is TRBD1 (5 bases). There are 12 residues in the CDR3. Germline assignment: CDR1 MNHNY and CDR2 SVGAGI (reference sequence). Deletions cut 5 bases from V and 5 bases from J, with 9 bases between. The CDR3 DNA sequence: TGTGCCAGCAGTCCCAGGGTGGAGACCCAGTACTTC. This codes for CASSPRVETQYF.

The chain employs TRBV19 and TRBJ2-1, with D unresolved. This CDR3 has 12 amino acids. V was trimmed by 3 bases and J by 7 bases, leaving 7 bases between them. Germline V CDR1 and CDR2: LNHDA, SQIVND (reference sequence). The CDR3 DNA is TGTGCCAGTAGTATTCGGTGGAATGAGCAGTTCTTC. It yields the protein CASSIRWNEQFF.

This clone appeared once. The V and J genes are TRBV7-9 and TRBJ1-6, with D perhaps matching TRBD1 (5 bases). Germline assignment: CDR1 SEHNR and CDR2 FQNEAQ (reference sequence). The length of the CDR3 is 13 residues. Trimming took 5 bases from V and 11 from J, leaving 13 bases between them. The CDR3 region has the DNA TGTGCCAGCAGCCGAGGGGAATACCCACCCCTCCACTTT. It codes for CASSRGEYPPLHF.

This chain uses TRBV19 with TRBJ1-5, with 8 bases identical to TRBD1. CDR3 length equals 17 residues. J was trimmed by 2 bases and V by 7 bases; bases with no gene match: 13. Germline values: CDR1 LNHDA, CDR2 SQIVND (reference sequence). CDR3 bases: TGTGCCAGTACTACCGGGACAGGAGGATTGGGCAATCAGCCCCAGCATTTT. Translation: CASTTGTGGLGNQPQHF.